This record covers a single T cell receptor (beta chain). This clonotype was observed a handful of times. The antigen it recognizes is unknown. Per-nucleotide qualities are absent, and no much larger clonotype sits a single base away. The data were taken from a study of T-cell memory formation after mild COVID-19 (dated by TCRdb to about 2021). In the study overall: TCR sequence clusters from the two donors were found to be largely donor specific. T-cell clones expanding and contracting after mild COVID-19 in two donors were tracked by longitudinal TCRalpha and TCRbeta repertoire sequencing. The cohort comprised two young, previously healthy adult volunteers, one female and one male.

Sequencing instrument: Illumina NovaSeq 6000. cDNA libraries for TCRalpha and TCRbeta were prepared by 5'RACE using constant-segment primers, with sample barcodes and unique molecular identifiers added. RNA was extracted from every sample with Trizol reagent. The libraries were amplified in two PCR steps, and the second step added a second sample barcode and Illumina TruSeq adapters. Libraries were sequenced on an Illumina NovaSeq with 2 x 150 bp paired-end reads. Processing in the source paper ran as follows. With migec v1.2.7, reads were demultiplexed and then collapsed into UMI-guided consensus sequences. Using mixcr v2.1.11, the UMI consensuses were aligned to TRA and TRB V and J templates and assembled into clonotypes. Clonotypes were classified as expanded or contracted when called significant by both edgeR and NoisET, with noise models trained on biological replicates. For edgeR calls, the thresholds were a false discovery rate-adjusted p below 0.01 and a log2 fold-change of 1. PCA with hierarchical clustering of max-normalized trajectories of the 1000 most abundant clonotypes was used as exploratory dynamics analysis. The CD4 or CD8 phenotype of responding clones was assigned using the separately sequenced CD4+ and CD8+ repertoires. TCRdb's own reprocessing of the public reads used fastp at Q25 and MiXCR and kept productive beta chains. Each CDR3 protein appears once, grouped with its most common genes and DNA. The V and J calls come from TCRdb's annotation, not from the publication. The sample table shows 190,000 or so distinct CDR3 sequences, and 10% are seen once. Under 3.5% of the sample is held by the ten biggest clonotypes.

Ficoll-Paque density gradient centrifugation was the method used to isolate PBMCs. Trimming removed 0 bases from V and 3 bases from J, leaving 17 bases between the germline ends. CDR1 and CDR2 (LGHNA, YNFKEQ) derive from the germline V gene. The CDR3 sequence holds 17 residues, the cysteine and phenylalanine included. This entry keeps only the CDR3 DNA: 51 bases, framed from base 1. The paper's findings and limits, for the study overall: The second-wave clones that peaked on day 37 were not confirmed to be SARS-CoV-2 specific. The detection of some responding clones in pre-infection memory suggests that pre-existing cross-reactive memory T cells joined the SARS-CoV-2 response. From day 15 to 85, contracting clones showed balanced CD4/CD8 phenotypes, whereas a second wave of clones that expanded from day 15 to 37 leaned towards CD4+. Contracting CD4+ clones were found mainly in CM and EM memory subsets, while CD8+ clones were enriched in EMRA. The study included only two mild cases, and larger cohorts that include severe cases with pre-infection samples were judged to be necessary.

The specimen sequenced was PBMCs or a T cell subset sorted from them (not recorded which). The clonotype comes from a man between 18 and 29 years old who had mild COVID-19 (a few samples of this study predate the infection). The sample titles of this study are shuffled in the database, so cell type and time point are left out; the donor was told from shared clones. This chain joins TRBV4-2 to TRBJ1-1; the D region possibly corresponds to TRBD1 (6 bases align). The CDR3 protein is CASSQEKGGPMDTEAFF. The nucleotide sequence reads as follows: TGTGCCAGCAGCCAAGAAAAGGGGGGACCCATGGACACTGAAGCTTTCTTT.